The 26 T cell receptor beta chains listed next were all sequenced from one sample in a study of T-cell reconstitution after alpha-beta-depleted transplantation in children. Preparation of the TCRbeta library was carried out with unique molecular identifiers. A single record per CDR3 protein comes from TCRdb applying MiXCR to the PCR reads. The sample yields about 300,000 distinct CDR3 sequences, around 10% seen once. Sequenced here: PBMCs, sampled before TCRalphabeta/CD19-depleted stem cell transplant. These receptors were obtained from a boy under two years old with acute myeloid leukemia, due to receive a stem cell transplant.

The chain employs TRBV24-1 and TRBJ2-4, with D possibly TRBD1 on 6 matching bases. This CDR3 is built from 12 residues. Germline assignment: CDR1 KGHDR and CDR2 SFDVKD. V gave up 6 bases and J gave up 7 bases, with 9 bases separating them. The CDR3 loop reads CATSLTGNIQYF. The CDR3 nucleotides read TGTGCCACCAGTTTAACAGGGAACATTCAGTACTTC.

This clonotype has ten or more counts. This rearrangement joins TRBV7-9 to TRBJ2-4, with D perhaps matching TRBD2 (5 bases). Trimming pared 7 bases from V and 3 bases from J, leaving 13 bases between. The germline V gene encodes CDR1 SEHNR and CDR2 FQNEAQ (reference sequence). CDR3 length: 14 amino acids. The DNA of the CDR3 is TGTGCCAGCACCTTGTCGGGGAGCAAAAACATTCAGTACTTC. It yields the protein CASTLSGSKNIQYF. The whole variable domain, remainder taken from reference TRBV7-9 and TRBJ2-4, is DTGVSQNPRHKITKRGQNVTFRCDPISEHNRLYWYRQTLGQGPEFLTYFQNEAQLEKSRLLSDRFSAERPKGSFSTLEIQRTEQGDSAMYLCASTLSGSKNIQYFGAGTRLSVL.

V is TRBV23-1 and J is TRBJ1-2; no firm D call. Being an ORF, TRBV23-1 has a function that is uncertain. V lost 5 bases to trimming and J lost 0 bases, with 7 bases between them. This CDR3 contains 13 residues. This chain's CDR3 is CASSVEANYGYTF. The CDR3 DNA is TGCGCCAGCAGTGTGGAAGCTAACTATGGCTACACCTTC.

This clonotype came up a few times. The CDR3 nucleotides are TGTGCCAGCAGCCATCAGGCGGGAACGGGTGGGGCCAACGTCCTGACTTTC. Translating gives CASSHQAGTGGANVLTF. The genes are TRBV4-2 and TRBJ2-6, with D possibly being TRBD2 (6 bases). This CDR3 comprises 17 residues. Per germline, CDR1 LGHNA and CDR2 YNFKEQ. V lost 3 bases to trimming and J lost 3 bases, with 15 bases between them.

This clonotype was detected ten times or more. V usage is TRBV28 and J usage is TRBJ2-2, with D hard to call. CDR3 length: 15 residues. Trimming took 6 bases from V and 2 from J, leaving 13 bases between them. Germline values: CDR1 MDHEN, CDR2 SYDVKM. The CDR3, as DNA: TGTGCCAGCAGCCTCGACCCGGCTAACACCGGGGAGCTGTTTTTT. Translated: CASSLDPANTGELFF.

This clonotype was seen ten or more times. The chain links TRBV12-3 or TRBV12-4 to TRBJ1-1; D might be TRBD1 (5 bases). Trimming stripped 1 base from V and 3 bases from J, with 6 bases between. The CDR3 consists of 13 residues. CDR3 coding DNA: TGTGCCAGCAGTTTAGGAGGGGACACTGAAGCTTTCTTT. This translates into CASSLGGDTEAFF.

The sample holds many counts of this clonotype. The chain is built from TRBV12-3 or TRBV12-4 and TRBJ2-3; 13 bases map to TRBD2. J lost 5 bases, V lost 3 bases, and 11 bases had no gene match. The CDR3 has 18 amino acids. The CDR3 spells CASSFSLTSGGALDTQYF. The CDR3 region has the DNA TGTGCCAGCAGTTTCTCATTAACTAGCGGGGGGGCCTTAGATACGCAGTATTTT.

This clonotype appeared many times. The rearrangement uses TRBV6-6 and TRBJ1-4; D gene ambiguous. CDR3 length equals 12 residues. Germline V CDR1 and CDR2: MNHNY, SVGAGI (reference sequence). V was shortened by 2 bases and J by 7 bases, with 5 bases between the two germline ends. The CDR3 DNA follows: TGTGCCAGCAGTTACGTGGCTGAAAAACTGTTTTTT. Translated, it gives CASSYVAEKLFF.

At least ten counts were recorded for this clonotype. This chain joins TRBV28 and TRBJ1-5; maybe TRBD1 (5 bases). The CDR3 covers 15 residues. V lost 1 base, J lost 3 bases, and 10 bases lay in between. Germline CDR1 and CDR2: MDHEN and SYDVKM. CDR3 loop: CASSLFRENNQPQHF. In DNA, the CDR3 is TGTGCCAGCAGTTTATTCAGGGAAAACAATCAGCCCCAGCATTTT.

V is TRBV12-5 and J is TRBJ2-2; the D gene is possibly TRBD2 (5 bases). The germline gives CDR1 LGHNT, CDR2 FRNRAP. V shed 2 bases and J shed 0 bases, with 13 bases lying between them. The CDR3 loop spans 17 amino acids. CDR3 nucleotides: TGTGCTAGTGGTTTGATCATCGGGAAGCCGAACACCGGGGAGCTGTTTTTT. This translates into CASGLIIGKPNTGELFF. The full variable domain, its missing parts supplied by reference TRBV12-5 and TRBJ2-2, is DARVTQTPRHKVTEMGQEVTMRCQPILGHNTVFWYRQTMMQGLELLAYFRNRAPLDDSGMPKDRFSAEMPDATLATLKIQPSEPRDSAVYFCASGLIIGKPNTGELFFGEGSRLTVL.

This clonotype was observed at least ten times. V and J are TRBV4-3 and TRBJ2-1; no reliable D call. The CDR3 runs to 15 residues. Germline assignment: CDR1 LGHNA and CDR2 YSLEER. With 1 base removed from V and 3 bases from J, the gap between germline ends came to 10 bases. CDR3 sequence: CASSQGFQGYNEQFF. The CDR3 DNA sequence: TGCGCCAGCAGCCAAGGCTTTCAAGGCTACAATGAGCAGTTCTTC.

This clonotype has a count of ten or more. The V gene is TRBV7-2, the J gene TRBJ2-5, with TRBD1 matching over 7 bases. CDR3 length: 14 amino acids. Germline trimming cut 4 bases from V and 4 bases from J; bases unmatched to any gene: 6. Germline V CDR1 and CDR2: SGHTA, FQGNSA. The CDR3 here is CASSSGQPRETQYF. The CDR3, as DNA: TGTGCCAGCAGCTCGGGACAGCCCCGAGAGACCCAGTACTTC.

This clonotype was observed a few times. The chain is built from TRBV20-1 and TRBJ2-7, with 10 bases fitting TRBD2. The CDR3 is 13 residues long. V was clipped by 6 bases and J by 2 bases; unmatched bases: 4. The germline CDR1 and CDR2 sequences are DFQATT and SNEGSKA (reference sequence). In nucleotides, the CDR3 is TGCAGTGCCCGAAGCGGGAGGGCCTACGAGCAGTACTTC. Amino acids: CSARSGRAYEQYF.

There are many counts of this clonotype. The chain recombines TRBV12-3 or TRBV12-4 with TRBJ2-6; D is undetermined. This CDR3 is built from 17 residues. V dropped 5 bases and J dropped 0 bases, with 14 bases sitting between them. CDR3 nucleotide sequence: TGTGCCAGCAGTAAGGGTCCATTTACCTCTGGGGCCAACGTCCTGACTTTC. Its translation is CASSKGPFTSGANVLTF.

The table lists this clonotype with a few counts. The J gene is TRBJ2-7, the V gene TRBV20-1, with TRBD2 identical over 13 bases. After removal of 1 base from V and 0 bases from J, the junction contained 0 bases not matched to a gene. The germline CDR1 and CDR2 sequences are DFQATT and SNEGSKA (reference sequence). This CDR3 comprises 15 residues. CDR3 amino acids: CSARGLAGGSYEQYF. The CDR3 DNA follows: TGCAGTGCTAGAGGACTAGCGGGAGGCTCCTACGAGCAGTACTTC.

This clonotype was picked up a small number of times. This rearrangement joins TRBV5-1 to TRBJ2-4; perhaps TRBD1 as D (6 bases). In germline, CDR1 is SGHRS, CDR2 YFSETQ. This CDR3 spans 15 amino acids. V gave up 0 bases and J gave up 0 bases, with 7 bases separating them. For the CDR3, the DNA is TGCGCCAGCAGCTTGGAGGGGGTAGCCAAAAACATTCAGTACTTC. It translates to CASSLEGVAKNIQYF.

This clonotype has more than one count but fewer than ten. This sequence joins TRBV21-1 and TRBJ2-4. TRBV21-1 is marked as a pseudogene. The CDR3 totals 16 residues. CDR3: CASSKSRGWAKNIQYF. In nucleotides, the CDR3 is TGTGCCAGCAGCAAATCTCGGGGTTGGGCCAAAAACATTCAGTACTTC.

This clonotype came up many times. This chain links TRBV20-1 with TRBJ1-5; no clear D gene. CDR3 size: 15 residues. Trimming stripped 6 bases from V and 0 bases from J, with 15 bases between. Germline V gene data show CDR1 as DFQATT and CDR2 as SNEGSKA (reference sequence). The CDR3 bases are TGCAGTGCCGCCCCCGGAGAGGATAGCAATCAGCCCCAGCATTTT. It yields the protein CSAAPGEDSNQPQHF.

This clonotype came up many times. The DNA for the CDR3 is TGCAGTGCTAGAGATGCGAGGGGCTTCCCTGAAGCTTTCTTT. It specifies CSARDARGFPEAFF. This chain links TRBV20-1 with TRBJ1-1; TRBD1 might be the D (5 bases). The CDR3 loop spans 14 amino acids. Germline lookup yields CDR1 DFQATT and CDR2 SNEGSKA (reference sequence). Trimming pared 0 bases from V and 6 bases from J, leaving 14 bases between.

This chain joins TRBV25-1 and TRBJ2-2; 13 bases are a match to TRBD2. The CDR3 is 17 residues long. Per the germline V gene, CDR1 is MGHDK and CDR2 is SYGVNS. After removal of 8 bases from V and 5 bases from J, the junction contained 11 bases not matched to a gene. The CDR3 sequence: CASAKTSGGISTGELFF. CDR3 in DNA: TGTGCCAGCGCCAAGACTAGCGGGGGGATAAGTACCGGGGAGCTGTTTTTT. The full variable domain, with the rest looked up from reference TRBV25-1 and TRBJ2-2, is EADIYQTPRYLVIGTGKKITLECSQTMGHDKMYWYQQDPGMELHLIHYSYGVNSTEKGDLSSESTVSRIRTEHFPLTLESARPSHTSQYLCASAKTSGGISTGELFFGEGSRLTVL.

Ten or more counts support this clonotype. This chain uses TRBV7-2 with TRBJ2-1; 9 positions match TRBD1. The V and J ends lost 5 bases and 2 bases, in that order; junction bases with no gene match: 10. The CDR3 sequence is 17 residues long. Germline V gene sequence: CDR1 SGHTA, CDR2 FQGNSA. The CDR3 nucleotides are TGTGCCAGCAGCGAATACTTGACAGGGGGAGCCTACAATGAGCAGTTCTTC. This translates into CASSEYLTGGAYNEQFF.

This chain connects TRBV6-2 or TRBV6-3 to TRBJ2-7, with 8 bases lining up with TRBD1. The junction had 5 bases not matched to a gene; V was cut back by 2 bases and J by 2 bases. The CDR3 loop spans 15 amino acids. Germline CDR1 is MNHEY and CDR2 is SVGEGT. The DNA of the CDR3 is TGTGCCAGCAGTTACGGGGACAGGAGTACCTACGAGCAGTACTTC. Its protein product is CASSYGDRSTYEQYF.

This clonotype turned up a few times. V is TRBV7-2 and J is TRBJ2-1; D is unclear. The CDR3 consists of 14 residues. Germline-derived CDR1 and CDR2 are SGHTA and FQGNSA. Trimming cost V 11 bases and J 4 bases, with 18 bases left between them. CDR3 residues: CALEVGRKYNEQFF. Written as DNA, the CDR3 is TGTGCCCTCGAGGTGGGAAGGAAATACAATGAGCAGTTCTTC.

This clonotype was seen repeatedly, ten times or more. The chain combines TRBV3-1 with TRBJ2-5; D perhaps matches TRBD2 (5 bases). Trimming stripped 1 base from V and 5 bases from J, with 17 bases between. This CDR3 is 16 amino acids long. CDR1 is LGHDT, CDR2 YNNKEL, per germline (reference sequence). This CDR3 reads CASSQASREWKETQYF. The CDR3 region has the DNA TGTGCCAGCAGCCAAGCCTCACGGGAATGGAAGGAGACCCAGTACTTC.

The table lists this clonotype with many counts. The genes are TRBV9 and TRBJ1-4; no firm D call. V was pared by 3 bases and J by 8 bases, with 17 bases between. Germline-derived CDR1 and CDR2 are SGDLS and YYNGEE. This CDR3 spans 15 amino acids. CDR3 sequence: CASSASGRVSEKLFF. CDR3 in DNA: TGTGCCAGCAGCGCCTCAGGCCGGGTCAGCGAAAAACTGTTTTTT.

This clonotype was counted ten times or more. CDR3 nucleotide sequence: TGTGCCAGCAGCTTGGGGGACCCCTTCTCCCCCACAGATACGCAGTATTTT. This encodes CASSLGDPFSPTDTQYF. The V gene is TRBV11-3, the J gene TRBJ2-3; D may be TRBD1 or TRBD2 (5 bases each). V was shortened by 3 bases and J by 2 bases, with 18 bases between the two germline ends. The CDR3 spans 17 residues. In germline, CDR1 is SGHNT, CDR2 YENEEA.